This T cell receptor (beta chain) originates from a study of control samples from healthy donors and cancer patients. Libraries were prepared by immunoSEQ multiplex PCR; TCRdb keeps only in-frame clonotypes and omits some of them. The data show 98,000 or so clones, with about 79% seen just once and under 12% held by the top ten. Germline assignment: CDR1 LGHDT and CDR2 YNNKEL (reference sequence). The CDR3 extends over 12 amino acids. In regard to this clone: The junction does not match germline at one end; this may be a read error.

The chain combines TRBV3-1 (or the pseudogene TRBV3-2) with TRBJ2-7; D is possibly TRBD1 or TRBD2 (5 bases each). This sequence originates from a woman in her 30s in good health. The sequencing input was blood. In DNA, the CDR3 is TGTGCCAGCAGCCAACCGAAGGGACGCCGTCACTTC. It encodes CASSQPKGRRHF.